This section outlines one T cell receptor (beta chain) sequence together with its context. As yet, its antigen is unknown. This specimen comes from a study of cytomegalovirus exposure and HLA in healthy donors. Study summary: About 85 million unique TCRs from HLA-typed donors were held in an early release of data. Among the roughly 400 donors who were genotyped, about 80% fell in the genetic ancestry cluster that is associated with self-reported Caucasian donors. General study results and limits: Generally TCR sequences proved uncommon, though certain public TCRs appeared in numerous donors. The authors confirmed in vitro that three CMV-associated chains were specific for CMV antigens.

The PCR contained 60 Vbeta and 13 Jbeta primers. Sequencing was performed with immunoSEQ multiplex PCR; in TCRdb, only in-frame clones are kept and a portion is missing. Among some 85,000 clones listed, over 70% were seen once. Germline V CDR1 and CDR2: LNHNV, YYDKDF (reference sequence). Trimming cost V 0 bases and J 3 bases; bases outside gene matches: 2. CDR3 length equals 14 residues. This chain connects TRBV15 to TRBJ2-7; 7 bases align to TRBD2. The sequenced material came from PBMCs. The sequence was collected from a man aged 18 to 30 in good health and CMV-seropositive. The CDR3 DNA reads as TGTGCCACCAGCAGAGAGTTAGCGGGCTACGAGCAGTACTTC. This encodes CATSRELAGYEQYF.